This entry features one TCR beta chain sequence. Its cognate antigen is unknown. This specimen belongs to a study of PD-1 blockade in mismatch repair-deficient tumors. Mismatch repair deficiency was confirmed in all patients, by PCR or immunohistochemistry. A few pembrolizumab responders had their TCRs sequenced. Study results and limitations: Tumor-resident clones, often absent from pretreatment blood, expanded after pembrolizumab and then contracted.

The CDR3 is 13 residues long. CDR1 is SGHAT, CDR2 FQNNGV, per germline. With 5 bases removed from V and 11 bases from J, the gap between germline ends came to 18 bases. Generated by immunoSEQ multiplex PCR, the TCRdb table keeps only in-frame clones and is missing some. The sample records about 110,000 clones, 65% to 80% being singletons. Sequenced material: peripheral blood, taken roughly 13 months after starting pembrolizumab. The receptor comes from an adult with mismatch repair-deficient cancer. V is TRBV11-2 and J is TRBJ1-1; possible D gene TRBD1, 6 bases. This chain's CDR3 is CASSPAGGLGAFF. The CDR3 bases are TGTGCCAGCAGCCCGGCGGGGGGGCTGGGGGCTTTCTTT.